The sample holds a few counts of the clone carrying this T cell receptor (beta chain). Its antigen is currently unknown. Study observations and caveats: Tumor memory CD4+ T cell TCR gene usage clustered with blood and lymph node memory CD4+ cells and lymph node naive CD4+ cells.

TCRdb reprocessed the 5' RACE reads with MiXCR, giving one entry per CDR3 protein. Of roughly 69,000 distinct CDR3 sequences in the sample, approximately 23% were seen once. The receptor was derived from a female donor with breast cancer. Sample: memory CD4+ T cells sorted from a lymph node. Subset specified: memory CD4+ T cells, CD4+CD45RO+CD25-.

CDR3 in DNA: TGTGCCAGCAGTCGAAGGCAGGACCGCGAGCAGTACTTC. Translated: CASSRRQDREQYF. This chain links TRBV27 with TRBJ2-7; D unresolved. The CDR3 covers 13 residues. V was pared by 5 bases and J by 6 bases, with 14 bases between. CDR1 MNHEY and CDR2 SMNVEV come from the germline V gene (reference sequence).